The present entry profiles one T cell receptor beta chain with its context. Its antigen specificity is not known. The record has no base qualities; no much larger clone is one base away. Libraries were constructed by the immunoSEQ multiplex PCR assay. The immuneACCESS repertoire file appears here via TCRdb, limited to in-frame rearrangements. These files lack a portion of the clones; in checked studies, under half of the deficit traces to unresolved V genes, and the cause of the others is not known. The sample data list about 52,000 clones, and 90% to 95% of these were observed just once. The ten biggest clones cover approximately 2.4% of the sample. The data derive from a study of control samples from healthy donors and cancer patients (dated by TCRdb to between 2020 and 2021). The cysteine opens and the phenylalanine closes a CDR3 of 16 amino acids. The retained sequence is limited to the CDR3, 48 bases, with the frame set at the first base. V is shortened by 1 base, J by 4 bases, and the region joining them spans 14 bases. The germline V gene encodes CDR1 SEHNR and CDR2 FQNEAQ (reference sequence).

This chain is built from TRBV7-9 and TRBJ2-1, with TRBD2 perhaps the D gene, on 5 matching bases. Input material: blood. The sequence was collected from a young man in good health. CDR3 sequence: CASSLGPLGGYNEQFF. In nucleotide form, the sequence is TGTGCCAGCAGCTTAGGCCCCCTGGGCGGGTACAATGAGCAGTTCTTC.